A single sample is the source of the 28 T cell receptor beta chains below, sequenced in a study of T cells in Graves' hyperthyroidism and ophthalmopathy. What was amplified from RNA transcripts were TCR beta CDR3 regions. A first-round RT-PCR of the TCR CDR3 used the HTBI primer set. TCRdb reprocessed the multiplex PCR reads with MiXCR, giving one entry per CDR3 protein. The sample consists of a few hundred thousand distinct CDR3 sequences, roughly 14% of them appearing once. Sample: blood. The receptor source for this set is a woman aged 30 to 39 with Graves' hyperthyroidism.

The table lists this clonotype with a few counts. The CDR3 protein is CASTPASGLYEQYF. CDR3 coding DNA: TGCGCCAGTACCCCGGCTAGCGGGCTCTACGAGCAGTACTTC. V gene TRBV5-1 combines with J gene TRBJ2-7, with 8 bases lining up with TRBD2. Looked up from germline, CDR1 is SGHRS and CDR2 is YFSETQ. The CDR3 totals 14 residues. V dropped 8 bases and J dropped 3; count of bases not matched to a gene: 10. The complete variable domain, with remaining parts taken from reference TRBV5-1 and TRBJ2-7, reads KAGVTQTPRYLIKTRGQQVTLSCSPISGHRSVSWYQQTPGQGLQFLFEYFSETQRNKGNFPGRFSGRQFSNSRSEMNVSTLELGDSALYLCASTPASGLYEQYFGPGTRLTVT.

This clonotype was counted between two and nine times. V and J are TRBV6-5 and TRBJ2-2; 9 positions match TRBD2. Germline CDR1 is MNHEY and CDR2 is SVGAGI. V was pared by 2 bases and J by 0 bases, with 16 bases of the junction left unmatched. The CDR3 totals 21 residues. Here the CDR3 DNA reads TGTGCCAGCAGTTACAGTCCCGGGCTAGCGGGGCCTCCCGCGAACACCGGGGAGCTGTTTTTT. Protein sequence: CASSYSPGLAGPPANTGELFF.

The rearrangement joins TRBV5-1 to TRBJ2-6; D might be TRBD1 (6 bases). This CDR3 comprises 18 residues. The V end lost 5 bases, the J end lost 0 bases, and 18 bases lay between the germline ends. The germline CDR1 and CDR2 sequences are SGHRS and YFSETQ. CDR3 amino acids: CASSRTVMTSSGANVLTF. The CDR3 bases are TGCGCCAGCAGTCGGACAGTTATGACCTCCTCTGGGGCCAACGTCCTGACTTTC.

The chain links TRBV19 to TRBJ2-3; 9 bases agree with TRBD2. The CDR3 loop spans 19 amino acids. Germline loops: CDR1 LNHDA, CDR2 SQIVND (reference sequence). V shed 5 bases, J shed 2 bases, and the junction held 17 bases outside the gene matches. CDR3 nucleotides: TGTGCCAGTAGTCACCTCCCCAAGACTAGCGGAACAGTCACAGATACGCAGTATTTT. Protein sequence: CASSHLPKTSGTVTDTQYF.

A single count supports this clonotype. J is TRBJ2-1 and V is TRBV6-1, with a tentative D call TRBD2 (7 bases). Germline lookup yields CDR1 MNHNS and CDR2 SASEGT. The CDR3 covers 14 residues. V dropped 5 bases and J dropped 2 bases, with 10 bases sitting between them. This chain's CDR3 is CASSSGTPYNEQFF. The CDR3 nucleotides are TGTGCCAGCAGTAGCGGGACACCCTACAATGAGCAGTTCTTC.

DNA for the CDR3: TGTGCCAGTAAGACGGGACAAGTTAACACTGAAGCTTTCTTT. It specifies CASKTGQVNTEAFF. The V and J genes are TRBV19 and TRBJ1-1, with D tentatively TRBD1 (6 bases). The V and J ends lost 7 bases and 2 bases respectively, with 14 bases between them. The CDR3 is 14 residues long. Looked up from germline, CDR1 is LNHDA and CDR2 is SQIVND (reference sequence). The full variable domain, completed using reference TRBV19 and TRBJ1-1, is DGGITQSPKYLFRKEGQNVTLSCEQNLNHDAMYWYRQDPGQGLRLIYYSQIVNDFQKGDIAEGYSVSREKKESFPLTVTSAQKNPTAFYLCASKTGQVNTEAFFGQGTRLTVV.

This clonotype was detected ten times or more. The chain couples TRBV28 to TRBJ2-4; 12 nucleotides line up with TRBD2. Per germline, CDR1 MDHEN and CDR2 SYDVKM. This CDR3 region has 15 residues. V dropped 5 bases and J dropped 5; count of bases not matched to a gene: 4. The CDR3 nucleotides are TGTGCCAGCAGTCGACTAGCGGGAGTTGAAAACATTCAGTACTTC. Protein sequence: CASSRLAGVENIQYF.

This clonotype was detected a few times. The rearrangement joins TRBV6-4 to TRBJ2-2; D tentatively fits TRBD1 or TRBD2 (5 bases each). The length of the CDR3 is 17 residues. Between the trimmed V and J ends, which lost 9 bases and 5 bases, there was a span of 25 bases. Germline CDR1 MRHNA, CDR2 SNTAGT. In DNA, the CDR3 is TGTGCCAGTAGTCCTGCGGCCGGTCTATGGGGGACCGGGGAGCTGTTTTTT. Residues: CASSPAAGLWGTGELFF.

This clonotype was counted at least ten times. The rearrangement joins TRBV27 to TRBJ2-7, with D possibly being TRBD1 (6 bases). The germline V gene encodes CDR1 MNHEY and CDR2 SMNVEV (reference sequence). The V end was cut by 1 base, the J end by 5 bases, with 12 bases between. This CDR3 has 14 residues. DNA for the CDR3: TGTGCCAGCAGTTTATATGGCAGGGGCAACGAGCAGTACTTC. Protein product: CASSLYGRGNEQYF.

The chain is built from TRBV27 and TRBJ2-1; D is uncertain. Germline CDR1 reads MNHEY; CDR2 reads SMNVEV (reference sequence). The CDR3 is made up of 14 amino acids. Trimming left V 5 bases short and J 4 bases short, with 12 bases between. The CDR3 loop reads CASSPVGHYNEQFF. Here the CDR3 DNA reads TGTGCCAGCAGTCCCGTCGGGCATTACAATGAGCAGTTCTTC.

In its sample, this clonotype was seen a few times. V and J are TRBV13 and TRBJ2-7; D assignment may be TRBD1 or TRBD2 (5 bases each). The CDR3 runs to 17 residues. The V end was cut by 0 bases, the J end by 2 bases, with 17 bases between. Germline V gene data show CDR1 as PRHDT and CDR2 as FYEKMQ (reference sequence). CDR3 in amino acids: CASSLGSGLRTPYEQYF. CDR3 DNA sequence: TGTGCCAGCAGCTTAGGCTCGGGGCTCCGAACGCCCTACGAGCAGTACTTC.

The sample holds many counts of this clonotype. DNA of the CDR3: TGTGCCTGGAGTGTACTAGGAGATCCCGTCGGGGAGCTGTTTTTT. Translated: CAWSVLGDPVGELFF. The V and J genes are TRBV30 and TRBJ2-2, with D tentatively TRBD2 (5 bases). The CDR3 has 15 amino acids. CDR1 GTSNPN and CDR2 SVGIG come from the germline V gene (reference sequence). Trimming pared 0 bases from V and 7 bases from J, leaving 15 bases between.

Ten or more counts support this clonotype. V gene TRBV20-1 combines with J gene TRBJ2-7; 13 bases map to TRBD2. The CDR3 loop spans 15 amino acids. Trimming at V came to 1 base and at J to 2 bases, leaving 2 bases not matched to a gene. The germline CDR1 and CDR2 sequences are DFQATT and SNEGSKA (reference sequence). The CDR3 protein is CSARGGLAGTYEQYF. The DNA for the CDR3 is TGCAGTGCTAGAGGGGGACTAGCGGGAACCTACGAGCAGTACTTC.

The sample holds many counts of this clonotype. The rearrangement links TRBV7-8 to TRBJ2-5; 8 nucleotides agree with TRBD2. Germline assignment: CDR1 SGHVS and CDR2 FQNEAQ. The CDR3 runs 13 residues. The ends lost 5 bases at V and 5 bases at J; junction bases unmatched: 4. CDR3 loop: CASSRSGIETQYF. CDR3 nucleotide sequence: TGTGCCAGCAGCCGTAGCGGGATTGAGACCCAGTACTTC.

V is TRBV12-5 and J is TRBJ1-1; D is possibly TRBD1 (5 bases). V was clipped by 7 bases and J by 8 bases, with 14 bases between them. This CDR3 has 12 amino acids. Germline CDR1 reads LGHNT; CDR2 reads FRNRAP. CDR3 in DNA: TGTGCTAGTGCCATCGAGGGGTCGGAAGCTTTCTTT. Amino acids: CASAIEGSEAFF.

The chain couples TRBV30 to TRBJ1-4; D ambiguous. CDR3 length: 16 residues. Trimming took 1 base from V and 7 from J, leaving 19 bases between them. Germline loops: CDR1 GTSNPN, CDR2 SVGIG (reference sequence). As DNA, the CDR3 is TGTGCCTGGAGTGCCCCGTCGGTTGGGGTGGGTGAAAAACTGTTTTTT. It translates to CAWSAPSVGVGEKLFF.

In this sample, this clonotype turned up many times. The chain has TRBV28 and TRBJ2-7, with D perhaps matching TRBD2 (5 bases). With 6 bases removed from V and 4 bases from J, the gap between germline ends came to 19 bases. CDR3 length equals 15 residues. Germline V gene sequence: CDR1 MDHEN, CDR2 SYDVKM. The CDR3 is CASSTDGLAQYEQYF. CDR3 nucleotides: TGTGCCAGCAGCACCGACGGGCTAGCCCAGTACGAGCAGTACTTC.

The V gene is TRBV3-1, the J gene TRBJ2-3, with D perhaps TRBD1 (6 bases). Per germline, CDR1 LGHDT and CDR2 YNNKEL (reference sequence). The CDR3 consists of 14 residues. The V end lost 0 bases, the J end lost 9 bases, and 13 bases lay between the germline ends. The CDR3, as DNA: TGTGCCAGCAGCCAAGAACAGGGTGCCAGGACGCAGTATTTT. This translates into CASSQEQGARTQYF.

This clonotype was seen many times. J is TRBJ2-1 and V is TRBV3-1, with no clear D. V was cut by 3 bases and J by 6 bases, with 18 bases left in between. The CDR3 is 16 residues long. The V gene's germline CDR1 is LGHDT and CDR2 YNNKEL (reference sequence). This CDR3 is CASSHYGPRRSNEQFF. The CDR3, as DNA: TGTGCCAGCAGCCACTATGGGCCCCGACGAAGCAATGAGCAGTTCTTC.

The chain carries TRBV12-3 or TRBV12-4 and TRBJ2-1, with D perhaps matching TRBD1 or TRBD2 (6 bases each). There are 12 residues in the CDR3. Trimming pared 7 bases from V and 14 bases from J, leaving 18 bases between. The chain's CDR3 is CASTITGAGEFF. The CDR3 DNA sequence: TGTGCCAGCACCATTACGGGGGCCGGCGAGTTCTTC.

This clonotype came up many times. This chain links TRBV28 with TRBJ1-3, with a tentative D call TRBD1 (5 bases). V dropped 5 bases and J dropped 0 bases, with 14 bases sitting between them. The germline gives CDR1 MDHEN, CDR2 SYDVKM. The CDR3 has 16 residues. CDR3 sequence reads: CASSVKQTVSGNTIYF. CDR3 DNA: TGTGCCAGCAGTGTCAAACAGACAGTCTCTGGAAACACCATATATTTT.

This clonotype showed up just a few times. V usage is TRBV2 and J usage is TRBJ1-4; 9 bases map to TRBD1. The J segment lost 3 bases and the V segment lost 2 bases, leaving 4 bases of the junction unmatched. CDR1 is SNHLY, CDR2 FYNNEI, per germline. The CDR3 is 16 amino acids. The CDR3 nucleotides read TGTGCCAGCAGTGAATCCCGGACAGGGGCTAATGAAAAACTGTTTTTT. Its protein product is CASSESRTGANEKLFF. Looking up the rest from reference TRBV2 and TRBJ1-4 gives the full variable domain: EPEVTQTPSHQVTQMGQEVILRCVPISNHLYFYWYRQILGQKVEFLVSFYNNEISEKSEIFDDQFSVERPDGSNFTLKIRSTKLEDSAMYFCASSESRTGANEKLFFGSGTQLSVL.

This clonotype has only a few counts. A clone one base away is much larger, so this may be a read error. The chain carries TRBV6-1 and TRBJ2-7, with 9 bases identical to TRBD1. The CDR3 has 15 residues. CDR1 is MNHNS and CDR2 is SASEGT in the germline V gene. The CDR3 reads CVSSLRPDRGHEQYF. The CDR3 bases are TGTGTCAGCAGTCTACGACCGGACAGGGGCCACGAGCAGTACTTC.

This clonotype was recorded a few times. Written as DNA, the CDR3 is TGTGCCAGCAGCGTAGGATCGGGAATGGGCTACAATGAGCAGTTCTTC. Translating gives CASSVGSGMGYNEQFF. This sequence joins TRBV9 and TRBJ2-1, with a weak D call TRBD2 (5 bases). V lost 0 bases and J 3 bases, leaving 13 bases between the germline ends. Germline V gene lookup returns CDR1 SGDLS and CDR2 YYNGEE. This CDR3 comprises 16 residues.

This clonotype was counted between two and nine times. The J gene is TRBJ2-3, the V gene TRBV20-1, with D maybe TRBD2 (6 bases). V lost 2 bases and J 0 bases, leaving 15 bases between the germline ends. The CDR3 spans 16 residues. Germline lookup yields CDR1 DFQATT and CDR2 SNEGSKA (reference sequence). CDR3 sequence reads: CSARSAGHLSTDTQYF. In DNA form, the CDR3 reads TGCAGTGCTAGATCCGCGGGGCATCTGAGCACAGATACGCAGTATTTT.

The chain recombines TRBV7-6 with TRBJ1-5, with 8 nucleotides matching TRBD1. This CDR3 contains 16 residues. The germline V gene encodes CDR1 SGHVS and CDR2 FNYEAQ. The J segment lost 0 bases and the V segment lost 5 bases, leaving 6 bases of the junction unmatched. The CDR3 here is CASSPGQGHSNQPQHF. As DNA, the CDR3 is TGTGCCAGCAGCCCCGGACAGGGCCATAGCAATCAGCCCCAGCATTTT.

The chain couples TRBV7-9 to TRBJ2-1; a possible D gene is TRBD1 (5 bases). Germline V gene sequence: CDR1 SEHNR, CDR2 FQNEAQ (reference sequence). CDR3 length: 17 amino acids. V was trimmed by 5 bases and J by 5 bases, leaving 22 bases between them. CDR3: CASSPAPGFGRNNEQFF. CDR3 nucleotides: TGTGCCAGCAGCCCAGCCCCAGGGTTTGGGCGCAACAATGAGCAGTTCTTC. The complete variable domain, with remaining parts taken from reference TRBV7-9 and TRBJ2-1, reads DTGVSQNPRHKITKRGQNVTFRCDPISEHNRLYWYRQTLGQGPEFLTYFQNEAQLEKSRLLSDRFSAERPKGSFSTLEIQRTEQGDSAMYLCASSPAPGFGRNNEQFFGPGTRLTVL.

This clonotype was observed a handful of times. The V call is TRBV10-3, the J call TRBJ2-1; D ambiguous. The germline V gene has CDR1 ENHRY and CDR2 SYGVKD. V lost 0 bases and J lost 4, with 4 bases in between. CDR3 size: 13 residues. CDR3 DNA: TGTGCCATCAGTGAGTCCTATTACAATGAGCAGTTCTTC. It translates to CAISESYYNEQFF.